Listed here is a single TCR beta chain. Individuals aged 18 to 89 years were recruited from roughly 22 US areas. Cohorts were assigned according to the clinical history that participants reported. Recovery meant two consecutive negative NP/OP PCR tests, professional clearance, or resolved symptoms. This sample is drawn from a study of blood T cell repertoires in COVID-19. This CDR3 contains 14 residues. V was trimmed by 2 bases and J by 3 bases, leaving 10 bases between them. Germline assignment: CDR1 SEHNR and CDR2 FQNEAQ (reference sequence). The method was immunoSEQ multiplex PCR; TCRdb's version includes in-frame clones alone and lacks a portion of them. This table holds 300,000 to 350,000 clones, about 90% found once.

The sample was PBMCs or T cells enriched from blood (not recorded which). The sequence was collected from a man in his thirties or forties who had recovered from COVID-19. The chain employs TRBV7-9 and TRBJ1-2; maybe TRBD1 (6 bases). CDR3 amino acids: CASSLQQGDYGYTF. The CDR3 region has the DNA TGTGCCAGCAGCTTACAACAGGGAGACTATGGCTACACCTTC. Looking up the rest from reference TRBV7-9 and TRBJ1-2 gives the full variable domain: DTGVSQNPRHKITKRGQNVTFRCDPISEHNRLYWYRQTLGQGPEFLTYFQNEAQLEKSRLLSDRFSAERPKGSFSTLEIQRTEQGDSAMYLCASSLQQGDYGYTFGSGTRLTVV.